Reported below is one T cell receptor beta chain. This specimen comes from a study of early T cells in non-severe SARS-CoV-2 infection. On the study more broadly: Unsorted whole-blood RNA was sequenced in bulk, leaving chains unpaired.

The length of the CDR3 is 15 residues. Germline V lookup: CDR1 SGHNT, CDR2 YYREEE (reference sequence). Losses at the gene ends were 0 bases for V and 3 bases for J; bases not matched to a gene: 3. Individual cDNA molecules each received unique molecular identifiers attached to them. One entry per CDR3 protein results from TCRdb running MiXCR on the 5' RACE reads. Of tens of thousands of distinct CDR3 sequences in the sample, around a sixth were seen once. V and J are TRBV5-4 and TRBJ2-1, with 7 bases lining up with TRBD2. The source material was whole blood, sampled at baseline. This sequence was found in an adult who was a healthcare worker with PCR-confirmed SARS-CoV-2 infection or an uninfected control (not recorded which). The CDR3: CASSLVAGGYNEQFF. CDR3 nucleotides: TGTGCCAGCAGCTTGGTAGCGGGTGGCTACAATGAGCAGTTCTTC. The full variable domain, in which reference TRBV5-4 and TRBJ2-1 provide the parts outside the CDR3, is ETGVTQSPTHLIKTRGQQVTLRCSSQSGHNTVSWYQQALGQGPQFIFQYYREEENGRGNFPPRFSGLQFPNYSSELNVNALELDDSALYLCASSLVAGGYNEQFFGPGTRLTVL.